Presented here are 2 T cell receptor beta chains from one specimen sequenced in a study of T cells after yellow fever vaccination. Using its own MiXCR run on the 5' RACE reads, TCRdb lists one record per CDR3 protein. The sample contains hundreds of thousands of distinct CDR3 sequences, about a sixth of which appear only once. The sequencing here drew on PBMCs, taken 4 to 6 days after the first yellow fever vaccination. Receptors were obtained from a man younger than 30 who received the YFV17D yellow fever vaccine.

This clonotype was detected only a few times. This chain connects TRBV7-2 to TRBJ2-7, with D possibly matching TRBD2 (7 bases). V shed 5 bases and J shed 3 bases, with 14 bases lying between them. The CDR3 length is 14 residues. Germline V CDR1 and CDR2: SGHTA, FQGNSA. The CDR3 loop is CASSQGLAVYEQYF. The CDR3 DNA reads as TGTGCCAGCAGCCAGGGGCTAGCGGTCTACGAGCAGTACTTC.

The chain combines TRBV6-5 with TRBJ1-4; TRBD1 matches at 7 bases. The CDR3 loop spans 14 amino acids. V was clipped by 1 base and J by 6 bases; unmatched bases: 2. The germline V gene encodes CDR1 MNHEY and CDR2 SVGAGI. CDR3 region: CASSYFQGDEKLFF. The CDR3, as DNA: TGTGCCAGCAGTTACTTCCAGGGGGATGAAAAACTGTTTTTT.